The 11 T cell receptor beta chains below all came from one sample that was sequenced in a study of blood T cell repertoires in COVID-19. The repertoire was sequenced with immunoSEQ multiplex PCR; TCRdb's copy has only in-frame clones and lacks some. Of 150,000 to 200,000 clones in the sample, 85% to 90% were seen once. The source material was peripheral blood. The receptors were sampled from a woman older than 75 in a cohort sampled during active or convalescent COVID-19.

The CDR3 protein is CAISEYGDLLSGNTIYF. CDR3 coding DNA: TGTGCCATCAGTGAGTACGGGGATTTGCTCTCTGGAAACACCATATATTTT. The chain has TRBV10-3 and TRBJ1-3; D is unresolved. Germline V gene sequence: CDR1 ENHRY, CDR2 SYGVKD. Deletions cut 1 base from V and 0 bases from J, with 13 bases between. There are 17 residues in the CDR3.

V usage is TRBV2 and J usage is TRBJ2-5; 8 bases map to TRBD1. J gave up 5 bases and V 3 bases, and 8 bases lay outside the gene matches. This CDR3 comprises 15 residues. CDR1 and CDR2 from the germline V gene are SNHLY and FYNNEI. CDR3 sequence: CASSDRGLLGETQYF. The DNA of the CDR3 is TGTGCCAGCAGTGACAGGGGGCTATTGGGGGAGACCCAGTACTTC.

The chain couples TRBV6-5 to TRBJ1-5; 9 nucleotides line up with TRBD1. V dropped 1 base and J dropped 7; count of bases not matched to a gene: 5. CDR3 length equals 15 residues. Germline loops: CDR1 MNHEY, CDR2 SVGAGI. CDR3 protein: CASSYLGQGWQPQHF. The CDR3, as DNA: TGTGCCAGCAGTTACTTGGGACAGGGCTGGCAGCCCCAGCATTTT.

This chain uses TRBV28 with TRBJ1-1, with a weak D call TRBD1 (5 bases). Trimming removed 6 bases from V and 1 base from J, with 15 bases in between. The CDR3 has 15 residues. CDR1 is MDHEN and CDR2 is SYDVKM in the germline V gene. DNA for the CDR3: TGTGCCAGCAGCATCGGCGGGACGACGAACACTGAAGCTTTCTTT. Translating it yields CASSIGGTTNTEAFF.

The chain is built from TRBV10-1 and TRBJ1-5, with D possibly matching TRBD1 (6 bases). The V end lost 4 bases, the J end lost 3 bases, and 10 bases lay between the germline ends. The germline gives CDR1 WNHNN, CDR2 SYGVQD (reference sequence). This CDR3 has 14 amino acids. The CDR3 sequence: CASSGGQPNQPQHF. CDR3 nucleotides: TGCGCCAGCAGTGGGGGGCAGCCCAATCAGCCCCAGCATTTT.

The chain employs TRBV2 and TRBJ2-1; 7 bases align to TRBD2. Germline CDR1 SNHLY, CDR2 FYNNEI. CDR3 length equals 12 residues. Germline trimming cut 11 bases from V and 6 bases from J; bases unmatched to any gene: 7. The CDR3 coding sequence is TGTGCCGGCCGGGAGGACCGCAATGAGCAGTTCTTC. Its translation is CAGREDRNEQFF.

The chain is built from TRBV5-4 and TRBJ2-3; possibly TRBD2 for D (6 bases). Looked up from germline, CDR1 is SGHNT and CDR2 is YYREEE (reference sequence). CDR3 length equals 16 residues. Trimming removed 0 bases from V and 1 base from J, with 12 bases in between. The CDR3, as DNA: TGTGCCAGCAGCTTGGGCCCTAGCGAGGGCACAGATACGCAGTATTTT. It codes for CASSLGPSEGTDTQYF.

The V and J genes are TRBV7-9 and TRBJ1-1, with a tentative D call TRBD1 (5 bases). The V end was cut by 6 bases, the J end by 2 bases, with 10 bases between. There are 13 residues in the CDR3. CDR1 and CDR2 (germline): SEHNR, FQNEAQ (reference sequence). The CDR3 reads CASRKTDNTEAFF. Here the CDR3 DNA reads TGTGCCAGCAGAAAGACAGATAACACTGAAGCTTTCTTT.

The V call is TRBV11-3, the J call TRBJ2-2; perhaps TRBD2 as D (6 bases). CDR3 length equals 14 residues. The germline V and J ends were trimmed by 6 bases and 4 bases, with 12 bases remaining between them. Looked up from germline, CDR1 is SGHNT and CDR2 is YENEEA. The CDR3 nucleotides are TGTGCCAGCAGTTCTAGCGTAATCACCGGGGAGCTGTTTTTT. Translating it yields CASSSSVITGELFF.

CDR3 nucleotide sequence: TGTGCCAGCAGCCCACCGCCCCCTCCGGGCAATCAGCCCCAGCATTTT. Translation gives CASSPPPPPGNQPQHF. This chain links TRBV2 with TRBJ1-5; D is uncertain. CDR1 SNHLY and CDR2 FYNNEI come from the germline V gene. Trimming left V 6 bases short and J 2 bases short, with 17 bases between. The CDR3 has 16 amino acids.

The chain is built from TRBV19 and TRBJ2-1; perhaps TRBD2 as D (6 bases). The germline V gene has CDR1 LNHDA and CDR2 SQIVND (reference sequence). Trimming pared 4 bases from V and 4 bases from J, leaving 14 bases between. The CDR3 is 15 amino acids. CDR3 region: CASSTPRGVYNEQFF. In nucleotides, the CDR3 is TGTGCCAGTAGTACCCCCCGCGGGGTGTACAATGAGCAGTTCTTC.